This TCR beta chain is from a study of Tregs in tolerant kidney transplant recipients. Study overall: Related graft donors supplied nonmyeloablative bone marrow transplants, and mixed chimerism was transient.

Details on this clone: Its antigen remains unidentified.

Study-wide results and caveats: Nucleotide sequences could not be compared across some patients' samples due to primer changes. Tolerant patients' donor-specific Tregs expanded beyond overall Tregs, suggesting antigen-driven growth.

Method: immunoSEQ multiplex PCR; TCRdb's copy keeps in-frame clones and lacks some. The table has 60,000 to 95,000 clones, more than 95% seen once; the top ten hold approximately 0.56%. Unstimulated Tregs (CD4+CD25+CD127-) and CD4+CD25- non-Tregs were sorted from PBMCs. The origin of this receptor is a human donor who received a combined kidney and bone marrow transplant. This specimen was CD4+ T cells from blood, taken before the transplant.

The CDR3 here is CASSQTRSEETQYF. CDR3 sequence (DNA): TGTGCCAGCAGCCAAACTCGGAGCGAAGAGACCCAGTACTTC. V usage is TRBV14 and J usage is TRBJ2-5; D gene ambiguous. V dropped 2 bases and J dropped 3 bases, with 10 bases sitting between them. CDR1 and CDR2 from the germline V gene are SGHDN and FVKESK. The length of the CDR3 is 14 residues.